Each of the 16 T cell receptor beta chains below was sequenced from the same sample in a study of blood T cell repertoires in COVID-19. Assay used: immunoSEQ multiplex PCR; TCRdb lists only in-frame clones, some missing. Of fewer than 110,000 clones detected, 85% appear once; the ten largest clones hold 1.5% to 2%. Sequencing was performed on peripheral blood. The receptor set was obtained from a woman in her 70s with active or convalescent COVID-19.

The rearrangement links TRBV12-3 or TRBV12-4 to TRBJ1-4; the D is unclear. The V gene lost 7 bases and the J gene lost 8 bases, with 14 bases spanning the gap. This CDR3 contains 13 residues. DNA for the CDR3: TGTGCCAGCACTTCTCTCGAGGGAGAAAAACTGTTTTTT. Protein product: CASTSLEGEKLFF.

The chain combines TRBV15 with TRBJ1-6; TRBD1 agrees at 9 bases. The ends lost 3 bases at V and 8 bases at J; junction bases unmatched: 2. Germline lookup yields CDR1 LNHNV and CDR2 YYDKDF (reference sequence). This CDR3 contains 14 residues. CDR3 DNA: TGTGCCACCAGCAGCAGGACAGGGGATTCACCCCTCCACTTT. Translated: CATSSRTGDSPLHF.

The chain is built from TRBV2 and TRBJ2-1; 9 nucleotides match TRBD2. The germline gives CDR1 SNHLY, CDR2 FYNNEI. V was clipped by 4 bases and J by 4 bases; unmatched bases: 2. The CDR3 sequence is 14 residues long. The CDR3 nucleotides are TGTGCCAGCAGTGGACTAGCGGTTTACAATGAGCAGTTCTTC. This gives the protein CASSGLAVYNEQFF.

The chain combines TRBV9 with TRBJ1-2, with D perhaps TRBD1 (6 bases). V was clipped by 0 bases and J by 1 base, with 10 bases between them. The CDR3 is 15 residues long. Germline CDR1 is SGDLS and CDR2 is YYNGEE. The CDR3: CASSVAGQLNYGYTF. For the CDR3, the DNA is TGTGCCAGCAGCGTAGCCGGACAGCTTAACTATGGCTACACCTTC.

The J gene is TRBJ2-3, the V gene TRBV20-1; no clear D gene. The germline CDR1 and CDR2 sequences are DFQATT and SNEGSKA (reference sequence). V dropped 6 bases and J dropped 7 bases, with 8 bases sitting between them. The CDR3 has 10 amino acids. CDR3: CSASEYTQYF. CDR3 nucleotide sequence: TGCAGTGCCAGCGAGTATACGCAGTATTTT.

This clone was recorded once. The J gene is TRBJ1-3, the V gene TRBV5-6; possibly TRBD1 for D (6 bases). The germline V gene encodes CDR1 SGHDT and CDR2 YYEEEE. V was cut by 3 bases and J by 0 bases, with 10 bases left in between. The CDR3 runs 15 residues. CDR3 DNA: TGTGCCAGCAGCTCAAGGGACACCTCTGGAAACACCATATATTTT. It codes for CASSSRDTSGNTIYF. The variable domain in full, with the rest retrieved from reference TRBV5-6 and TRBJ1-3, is DAGVTQSPTHLIKTRGQQVTLRCSPKSGHDTVSWYQQALGQGPQFIFQYYEEEERQRGNFPDRFSGHQFPNYSSELNVNALLLGDSALYLCASSSRDTSGNTIYFGEGSWLTVV.

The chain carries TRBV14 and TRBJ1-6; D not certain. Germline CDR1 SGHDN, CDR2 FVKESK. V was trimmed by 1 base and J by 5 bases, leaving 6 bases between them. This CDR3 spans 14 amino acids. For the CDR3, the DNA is TGTGCCAGCAGCCAAGTCAGGAATAATTCACCCCTCCACTTT. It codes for CASSQVRNNSPLHF.

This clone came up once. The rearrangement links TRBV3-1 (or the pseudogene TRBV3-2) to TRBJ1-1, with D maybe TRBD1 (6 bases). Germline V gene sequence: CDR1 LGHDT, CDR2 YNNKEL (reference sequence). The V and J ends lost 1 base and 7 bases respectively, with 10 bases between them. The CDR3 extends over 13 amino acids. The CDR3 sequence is CASSQAGVNEAFF. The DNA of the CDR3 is TGTGCCAGCAGCCAAGCAGGGGTTAATGAAGCTTTCTTT.

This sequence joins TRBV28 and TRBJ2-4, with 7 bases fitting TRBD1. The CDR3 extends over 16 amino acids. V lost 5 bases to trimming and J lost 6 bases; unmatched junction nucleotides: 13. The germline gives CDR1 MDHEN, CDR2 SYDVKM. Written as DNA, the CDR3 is TGTGCCAGCAGTCCGCACCGACAGGGTCTCACAAACATTCAGTACTTC. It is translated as CASSPHRQGLTNIQYF.

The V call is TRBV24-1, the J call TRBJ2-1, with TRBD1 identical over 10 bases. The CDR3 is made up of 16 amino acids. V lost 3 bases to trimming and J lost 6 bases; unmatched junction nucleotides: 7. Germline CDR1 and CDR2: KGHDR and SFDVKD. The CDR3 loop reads CATSDRGQGLGNEQFF. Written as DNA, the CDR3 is TGTGCCACCAGTGATAGGGGACAGGGGTTGGGCAATGAGCAGTTCTTC.

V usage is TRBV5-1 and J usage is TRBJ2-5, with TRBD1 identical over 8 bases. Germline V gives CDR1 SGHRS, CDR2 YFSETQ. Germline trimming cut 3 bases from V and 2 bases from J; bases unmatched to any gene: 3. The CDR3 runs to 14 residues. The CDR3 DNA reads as TGCGCCAGCAGCTCGGGACAGGCTCAAGAGACCCAGTACTTC. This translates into CASSSGQAQETQYF.

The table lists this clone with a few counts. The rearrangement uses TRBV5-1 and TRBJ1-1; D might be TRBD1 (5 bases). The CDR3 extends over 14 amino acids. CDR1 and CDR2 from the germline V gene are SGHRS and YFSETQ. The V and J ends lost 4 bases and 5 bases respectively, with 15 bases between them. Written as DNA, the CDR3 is TGCGCCAGCAGCCAAGGGGCCGGGGGGACTGAAGCTTTCTTT. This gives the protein CASSQGAGGTEAFF.

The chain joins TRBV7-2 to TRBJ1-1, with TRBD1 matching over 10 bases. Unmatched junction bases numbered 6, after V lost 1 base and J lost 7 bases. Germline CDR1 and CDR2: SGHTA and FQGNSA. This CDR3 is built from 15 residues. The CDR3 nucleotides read TGTGCCAGCAGCTTAGGGAGGTGGACAGGGGGTGAAGCTTTCTTT. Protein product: CASSLGRWTGGEAFF.

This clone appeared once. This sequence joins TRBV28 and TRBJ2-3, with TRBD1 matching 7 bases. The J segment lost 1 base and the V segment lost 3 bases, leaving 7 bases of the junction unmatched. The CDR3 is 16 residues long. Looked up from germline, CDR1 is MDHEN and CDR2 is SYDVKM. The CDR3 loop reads CASSFLGTAGTDTQYF. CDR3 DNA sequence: TGTGCCAGCAGTTTTCTTGGGACAGCTGGCACAGATACGCAGTATTTT.

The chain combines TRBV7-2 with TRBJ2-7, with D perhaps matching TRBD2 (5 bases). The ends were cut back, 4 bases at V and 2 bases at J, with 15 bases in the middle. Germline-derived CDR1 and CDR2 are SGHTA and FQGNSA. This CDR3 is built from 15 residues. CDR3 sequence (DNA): TGTGCCAGCAGCTCCCGAGGGAGTATGACCTACGAGCAGTACTTC. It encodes CASSSRGSMTYEQYF.

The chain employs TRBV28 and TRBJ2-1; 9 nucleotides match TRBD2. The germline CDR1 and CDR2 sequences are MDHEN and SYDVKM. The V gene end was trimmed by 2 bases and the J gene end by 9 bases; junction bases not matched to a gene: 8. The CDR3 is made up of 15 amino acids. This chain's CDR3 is CASSLRGGGAREQFF. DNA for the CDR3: TGTGCCAGCAGTTTAAGGGGCGGGGGGGCCCGTGAGCAGTTCTTC. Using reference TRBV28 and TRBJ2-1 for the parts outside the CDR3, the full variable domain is DVKVTQSSRYLVKRTGEKVFLECVQDMDHENMFWYRQDPGLGLRLIYFSYDVKMKEKGDIPEGYSVSREKKERFSLILESASTNQTSMYLCASSLRGGGAREQFFGPGTRLTVL.